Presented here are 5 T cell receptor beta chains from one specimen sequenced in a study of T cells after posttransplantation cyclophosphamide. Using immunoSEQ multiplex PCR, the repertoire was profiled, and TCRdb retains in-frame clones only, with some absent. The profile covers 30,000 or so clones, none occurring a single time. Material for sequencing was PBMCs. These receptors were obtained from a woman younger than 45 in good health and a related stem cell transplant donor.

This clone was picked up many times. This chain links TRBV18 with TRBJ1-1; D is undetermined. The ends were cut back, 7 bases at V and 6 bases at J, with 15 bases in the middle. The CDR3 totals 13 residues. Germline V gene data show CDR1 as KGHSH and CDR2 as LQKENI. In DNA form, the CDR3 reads TGTGCCAGCTTGCCTGATCAGGATGCTGAAGCTTTCTTT. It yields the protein CASLPDQDAEAFF.

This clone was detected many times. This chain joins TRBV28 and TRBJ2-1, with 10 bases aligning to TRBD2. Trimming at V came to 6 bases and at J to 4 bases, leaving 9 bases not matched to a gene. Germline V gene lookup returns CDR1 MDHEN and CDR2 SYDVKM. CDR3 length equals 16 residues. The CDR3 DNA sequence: TGTGCCAGCAGCCTTTCTACTAGCGGGGATTACAATGAGCAGTTCTTC. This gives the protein CASSLSTSGDYNEQFF.

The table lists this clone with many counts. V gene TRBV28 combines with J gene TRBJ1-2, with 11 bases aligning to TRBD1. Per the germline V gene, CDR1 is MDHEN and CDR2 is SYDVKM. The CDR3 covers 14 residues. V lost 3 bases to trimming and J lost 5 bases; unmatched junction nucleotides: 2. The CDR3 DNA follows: TGTGCCAGCAGTTTGGGGACAGGGGGTTATGGCTACACCTTC. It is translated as CASSLGTGGYGYTF.

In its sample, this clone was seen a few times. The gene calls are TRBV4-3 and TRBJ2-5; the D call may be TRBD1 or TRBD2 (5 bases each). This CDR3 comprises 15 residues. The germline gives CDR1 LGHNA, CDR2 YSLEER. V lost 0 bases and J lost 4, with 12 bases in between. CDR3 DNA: TGCGCCAGCAGCCAAGATTCCCAGGGAGCAGAGACCCAGTACTTC. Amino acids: CASSQDSQGAETQYF.

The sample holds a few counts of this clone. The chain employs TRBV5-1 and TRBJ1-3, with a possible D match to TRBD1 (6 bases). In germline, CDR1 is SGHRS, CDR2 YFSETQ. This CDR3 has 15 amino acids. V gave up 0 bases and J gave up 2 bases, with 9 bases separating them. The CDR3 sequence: CASSLAGTTGNTIYF. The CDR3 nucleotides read TGCGCCAGCAGCTTGGCGGGGACAACTGGAAACACCATATATTTT.